These T cell receptor beta chains were read from a single sample in a study of T cell responses to AZD1222 COVID-19 vaccine. Method: immunoSEQ multiplex PCR; TCRdb's copy keeps in-frame clones and lacks some. The profile shows roughly 140,000 clones, roughly 94% of them singletons. Here the sequenced sample was peripheral blood, taken on day 0 of AZD1222 vaccination. The receptors were gathered from an adult in good health. Both conserved end residues are part of each CDR3. Fields, in order: J gene, D gene, clone size, V gene, CDR3 length, CDR3 protein, CDR3 DNA. The D gene is left open where the match is weak. Some rows have no size entry. The others give once, few or many, or a class for an expanded clone.

j_gene: TRBJ1-2; d_gene: NA; abundance: NA; v_gene: TRBV6-5; len: 14; CDR3aa: CASSYTDANYGYTF; CDR3nt: TGTGCCAGCAGTTATACAGACGCTAACTATGGCTACACCTTC
j_gene: TRBJ1-6; d_gene: NA; abundance: NA; v_gene: TRBV19; len: 18; CDR3aa: CASSISQGGASYNSPLHF; CDR3nt: TGTGCCAGTAGTATATCGCAAGGGGGAGCCTCCTATAATTCACCCCTCCACTTT
j_gene: TRBJ2-1; d_gene: NA; abundance: NA; v_gene: TRBV2; len: 12; CDR3aa: CASTAEYNEQFF; CDR3nt: TGTGCCAGCACAGCGGAATACAATGAGCAGTTCTTC
j_gene: TRBJ1-1; d_gene: NA; abundance: NA; v_gene: TRBV27; len: 16; CDR3aa: CASSSRGPVGYTEAFF; CDR3nt: TGTGCCAGCAGTTCGAGAGGCCCCGTGGGGTACACTGAAGCTTTCTTT
j_gene: TRBJ1-5; d_gene: NA; abundance: NA; v_gene: TRBV5-6; len: 16; CDR3aa: CASSLGRILKDQPQHF; CDR3nt: TGTGCCAGCAGCCTGGGACGGATCCTGAAGGATCAGCCCCAGCATTTT
j_gene: TRBJ1-5; d_gene: NA; abundance: few; v_gene: TRBV20-1; len: 11; CDR3aa: CSAQQGQPQHF; CDR3nt: TGCAGTGCACAGCAGGGTCAGCCCCAGCATTTT
j_gene: TRBJ2-1; d_gene: TRBD2; abundance: NA; v_gene: TRBV4-1; len: 14; CDR3aa: CASTPGLAENEQFF; CDR3nt: TGCGCCAGCACCCCGGGGCTAGCGGAGAATGAGCAGTTCTTC
j_gene: TRBJ2-1; d_gene: TRBD2; abundance: NA; v_gene: TRBV29-1; len: 19; CDR3aa: CSVEAPQGIREGVIDEQFF; CDR3nt: TGCAGCGTTGAGGCCCCTCAAGGAATACGGGAGGGCGTAATAGATGAGCAGTTCTTC
j_gene: TRBJ1-1; d_gene: NA; abundance: NA; v_gene: TRBV4-1; len: 14; CDR3aa: CASSRGRLNTEAFF; CDR3nt: TGCGCCAGCAGCCGAGGACGGCTGAACACTGAAGCTTTCTTT
j_gene: TRBJ2-1; d_gene: NA; abundance: NA; v_gene: TRBV7-2; len: 16; CDR3aa: CASSQGTVSSYNEQFF; CDR3nt: TGTGCCAGCAGCCAAGGGACGGTAAGCTCCTACAATGAGCAGTTCTTC
j_gene: TRBJ2-3; d_gene: TRBD2; abundance: few; v_gene: TRBV7-2; len: 14; CDR3aa: CASSRSGGTDTQYF; CDR3nt: TGTGCCAGCAGCCGTAGCGGGGGCACAGATACGCAGTATTTT
j_gene: TRBJ1-2; d_gene: TRBD1; abundance: once; v_gene: TRBV4-1; len: 16; CDR3aa: CASSQARTGSVGGYTF; CDR3nt: TGCGCCAGCAGCCAGGCCCGGACAGGATCGGTGGGTGGCTACACCTTC
j_gene: TRBJ2-5; d_gene: TRBD1; abundance: NA; v_gene: TRBV6-5; len: 15; CDR3aa: CASSRTGTGQETQYF; CDR3nt: TGTGCCAGCAGTAGAACCGGGACAGGTCAAGAGACCCAGTACTTC
j_gene: TRBJ1-2; d_gene: NA; abundance: NA; v_gene: TRBV6-1; len: 12; CDR3aa: CASSEAVYGYTF; CDR3nt: TGTGCCAGCAGTGAAGCGGTCTATGGCTACACCTTC
j_gene: TRBJ1-3; d_gene: NA; abundance: NA; v_gene: TRBV27; len: 13; CDR3aa: CASSSPSGNTIYF; CDR3nt: TGTGCCAGCAGTTCCCCCTCTGGAAACACCATATATTTT
j_gene: TRBJ1-2; d_gene: NA; abundance: NA; v_gene: TRBV12-3/TRBV12-4; len: 13; CDR3aa: CASSLSGVYGYTF; CDR3nt: TGTGCCAGCAGTTTATCGGGGGTCTATGGCTACACCTTC
j_gene: TRBJ2-5; d_gene: NA; abundance: NA; v_gene: TRBV3-1/TRBV3-2; len: 14; CDR3aa: CASSPPTPQETQYF; CDR3nt: TGTGCCAGCAGCCCTCCGACACCCCAAGAGACCCAGTACTTC
j_gene: TRBJ2-2; d_gene: TRBD2; abundance: NA; v_gene: TRBV12-5; len: 18; CDR3aa: CASGLVRGTSGGNGELFF; CDR3nt: TGTGCTAGTGGTTTGGTACGGGGGACTAGCGGGGGCAACGGGGAGCTGTTTTTT
j_gene: TRBJ2-1; d_gene: NA; abundance: NA; v_gene: TRBV7-9; len: 15; CDR3aa: CASSLQGRVPDEQFF; CDR3nt: TGTGCCAGCAGCTTGCAGGGGCGCGTCCCGGATGAGCAGTTCTTC
j_gene: TRBJ2-1; d_gene: NA; abundance: NA; v_gene: TRBV7-9; len: 16; CDR3aa: CASSYSLDRSYNEQFF; CDR3nt: TGTGCCAGCAGCTATTCGCTGGACAGATCCTACAATGAGCAGTTCTTC
j_gene: TRBJ2-3; d_gene: TRBD2; abundance: NA; v_gene: TRBV2; len: 15; CDR3aa: CASSETGLAADTQYF; CDR3nt: TGTGCCAGCAGTGAAACAGGACTAGCGGCCGATACGCAGTATTTT
j_gene: TRBJ1-2; d_gene: NA; abundance: NA; v_gene: TRBV19; len: 16; CDR3aa: CASSIGSRAKLYGYTF; CDR3nt: TGTGCCAGTAGTATAGGATCCAGAGCCAAGCTCTATGGCTACACCTTC
j_gene: TRBJ2-1; d_gene: NA; abundance: NA; v_gene: TRBV29-1; len: 12; CDR3aa: CSVTGPGDEQFF; CDR3nt: TGCAGCGTCACAGGCCCCGGCGATGAGCAGTTCTTC
j_gene: TRBJ2-1; d_gene: NA; abundance: NA; v_gene: TRBV18; len: 13; CDR3aa: CASSPPSYNEQFF; CDR3nt: TGTGCCAGCTCACCACCTTCCTACAATGAGCAGTTCTTC
j_gene: TRBJ2-3; d_gene: NA; abundance: few; v_gene: TRBV19; len: 17; CDR3aa: CASTPRPGRGSTDTQYF; CDR3nt: TGTGCCAGTACTCCACGCCCGGGGCGGGGTAGCACAGATACGCAGTATTTT
j_gene: TRBJ1-2; d_gene: NA; abundance: NA; v_gene: TRBV4-1; len: 16; CDR3aa: CASSLTTIGGNYGYTF; CDR3nt: TGCGCCAGCAGTTTAACAACGATCGGGGGGAACTATGGCTACACCTTC
j_gene: TRBJ1-1; d_gene: NA; abundance: NA; v_gene: TRBV12-3/TRBV12-4; len: 13; CDR3aa: CASRYTGGTEAFF; CDR3nt: TGTGCCAGCAGATACACAGGTGGGACTGAAGCTTTCTTT
j_gene: TRBJ1-1; d_gene: TRBD1; abundance: NA; v_gene: TRBV7-9; len: 14; CDR3aa: CASSISTGEAEAFF; CDR3nt: TGTGCCAGCAGCATTTCGACAGGGGAGGCTGAAGCTTTCTTT
j_gene: TRBJ2-1; d_gene: TRBD2; abundance: NA; v_gene: TRBV19; len: 13; CDR3aa: CAVTSGGLNEQFF; CDR3nt: TGTGCCGTGACTAGCGGAGGCCTCAATGAGCAGTTCTTC
j_gene: TRBJ2-2; d_gene: NA; abundance: NA; v_gene: TRBV7-9; len: 12; CDR3aa: CASSLVVGELFF; CDR3nt: TGTGCCAGCAGCTTAGTAGTCGGGGAGCTGTTTTTT
j_gene: TRBJ2-1; d_gene: NA; abundance: NA; v_gene: TRBV12-3/TRBV12-4; len: 13; CDR3aa: CASSPVPHNEQFF; CDR3nt: TGTGCCAGCAGTCCCGTCCCCCACAATGAGCAGTTCTTC
j_gene: TRBJ1-4; d_gene: TRBD1; abundance: NA; v_gene: TRBV5-1; len: 17; CDR3aa: CASSKTTSRQGNEKLFF; CDR3nt: TGCGCCAGCAGCAAAACTACCTCAAGACAGGGGAACGAAAAACTGTTTTTT
j_gene: TRBJ1-3; d_gene: NA; abundance: NA; v_gene: TRBV15; len: 13; CDR3aa: CATSRGVGNTIYF; CDR3nt: TGTGCCACCAGCAGGGGAGTTGGAAACACCATATATTTT
j_gene: TRBJ2-1; d_gene: TRBD2; abundance: NA; v_gene: TRBV24-1; len: 14; CDR3aa: CATQEAGGIDEQFF; CDR3nt: TGTGCCACTCAGGAAGCGGGGGGGATCGATGAGCAGTTCTTC
j_gene: TRBJ2-1; d_gene: NA; abundance: NA; v_gene: TRBV4-3; len: 19; CDR3aa: CASSQDLGEGVIIDNEQFF; CDR3nt: TGCGCCAGCAGCCAAGACCTCGGGGAGGGGGTGATCATCGACAATGAGCAGTTCTTC
j_gene: TRBJ1-6; d_gene: NA; abundance: NA; v_gene: TRBV19; len: 16; CDR3aa: CASRDTASRNNSPLHF; CDR3nt: TGTGCCAGTAGGGATACAGCATCGCGGAATAATTCACCCCTCCACTTT
j_gene: TRBJ2-1; d_gene: TRBD2; abundance: NA; v_gene: TRBV6-5; len: 16; CDR3aa: CASSYFLAGGYNEQFF; CDR3nt: TGTGCCAGCAGTTACTTTCTAGCGGGAGGTTACAATGAGCAGTTCTTC
j_gene: TRBJ1-2; d_gene: NA; abundance: NA; v_gene: TRBV19; len: 11; CDR3aa: CASSGGSGYTF; CDR3nt: TGTGCCAGCAGTGGTGGCAGCGGCTACACCTTC